This passage covers 2 T cell receptor beta chains from one sample sequenced in a study of T cells after yellow fever vaccination. Each CDR3 protein is one row after TCRdb ran MiXCR on the 5' RACE reads. The sample contains around 50,000 distinct CDR3 sequences, around 6.5% of which appear only once. The input for sequencing was PBMCs, either bulk or a sorted T-cell subset (CD4+, CD8+, memory, or dextramer-sorted; not recorded which), taken 45 days after the yellow fever booster vaccination. The receptors were sampled from a man aged 25 to 40 who received the YFV17D yellow fever vaccine.

Comments on this clonotype: The germline gene is not matched at one end of the junction; a read error may be the cause. J is TRBJ2-5 and V is TRBV2; TRBD2 matches 7 bases. CDR3 length: 13 amino acids. Per germline, CDR1 SNHLY and CDR2 FYNNEI. The CDR3 nucleotides read TGTGCCAGCAGCGGGAGGTACCAAGAGAACCAGTACTTC. This translates into CASSGRYQENQYF.

This clonotype was seen ten or more times. V gene TRBV7-2 combines with J gene TRBJ2-3; D uncertain. This CDR3 has 15 residues. Germline CDR1 reads SGHTA; CDR2 reads FQGNSA. V lost 0 bases and J lost 2, with 9 bases in between. This CDR3 reads CASSLAIGATDTQYF. The CDR3 region has the DNA TGTGCCAGCAGCTTAGCGATCGGCGCCACAGATACGCAGTATTTT.